This TCR beta chain was identified in a study of early T cells in non-severe SARS-CoV-2 infection. One entry per CDR3 protein results from TCRdb running MiXCR on the 5' RACE reads. The sample carries 60,000 or so distinct CDR3 sequences, under 15% recorded once. A note on this clonotype: One end of the junction fails to match germline, which may point to a read error.

Germline V gene data show CDR1 as DFQATT and CDR2 as SNEGSKA (reference sequence). CDR3 length: 14 amino acids. The rearrangement uses TRBV20-1 and TRBJ2-5; D unresolved. The TCR sequence derives from an adult who was a healthcare worker with PCR-confirmed SARS-CoV-2 infection or an uninfected control (not recorded which). The sequencing sample was made of whole blood. CDR3 in DNA: TGCAGTGGTAGACACATATACCAGGAGAAGACCCAGTACTTC. Translated, it gives CSGRHIYQEKTQYF.